The entry below describes one T cell receptor beta chain. Its antigen is currently not known. At one of its ends the junction is not consistent with the germline gene, which may arise from a read error. Receptor libraries were prepared by multiplex PCR. Sequenced on an Illumina HiSeq 2500. TCRbeta libraries were built by three rounds of nested PCR using primers (Table S4), following protocols modified from ARM-PCR. Before sequencing, PCR products of 200-500 bp were excised from the gel and purified with the QIAquick gel extraction kit. The original methods were these. Reads were cleaned using Trimmomatic, were merged into complete CDR3 sequences using FLASH, and were assigned to V(D)J germline segments using MiTCR. VDJtools was used to compute clonal diversity as the inverse Simpson's index. Productive reads were defined as in-frame sequences without a premature stop codon. TCRdb's own reprocessing of the public reads used fastp at Q25 and MiXCR and kept productive beta chains. CDR3 protein duplicates are merged, each entry listing the most common genes and DNA. What appears here as the V and J calls and clone size reflects TCRdb's work, not the paper's. The sample profile shows some 77,000 distinct CDR3 sequences; roughly 75% of them were found once. Of the sample, roughly 12% is held by the ten largest clones.

This record belongs to a study of tumor and adjacent non-tumor tissue in lung cancer (dated 2018 in TCRdb). For the study in its entirety: By cancer type, the cohort comprised eleven to twelve adenocarcinoma patients, a couple of squamous cell carcinoma patients and 1 small cell lung cancer patient. The approximately 15 patients were aged about 31 to 85 years, included approximately ten men and 5 women, and had TNM stage I to III disease. Sequencing generated a total of about 130,000,000 productive TCRbeta reads, averaging around 4 million reads per sample. The study compared bulk TCRbeta repertoires from lung tumor tissue and matched distant non-tumor lung tissue of about 15 lung cancer patients. TCRbeta CDR3 sequencing was performed on a few dozen paired specimens, with one tumor sample and one normal lung sample collected per patient. Here is what the overall study found, with its caveats: With only approximately 15 patients in the cohort, the authors noted that larger samples and more detailed clinical data are needed. Tumor tissue showed significantly higher TCR diversity (inverse Simpson) than normal lung tissue, at about 410 vs 180 (P = 0.0075, Mann-Whitney U test). Neither the sequencing platform nor unique molecular identifiers are named or mentioned anywhere in the methods. Younger patients had significantly higher TCR diversity, and higher tumor TCR diversity was associated with shorter overall and disease-free survival. Because peripheral blood was not sequenced, the blood TCRbeta repertoires of the lung cancer patients in the study went unexamined. The top 100 clones made up a significantly larger cumulative share of the repertoire in normal lung than in tumor tissue.

The germline V gene specifies MNHEY as CDR1 and SVGAGI as CDR2. Inclusive of the bounding cysteine and phenylalanine, the CDR3 is 15 residues long. Just the 45-base CDR3 DNA is kept, in frame starting at base 1. RNA was isolated from bulk, unsorted tissue, and RNA quality was assessed with a NanoDrop ND-1000 and an Agilent 2100. Newly diagnosed lung cancer patients without prior chemotherapy who had been admitted for thoracic surgery in China between August and November 2014 were enrolled as donors. Patients who had received previous radiotherapy or chemotherapy, or who had another concurrent cancer, were excluded from the study. Surgical tissue pieces of roughly 1-2.2 cm3 were preserved in RNAlater solution and were kept at -80 degrees C until use.

The receptor chain draws on TRBV6-5 and TRBJ2-3; 7 central bases correspond to TRBD2. The receptor was derived from a woman in her seventies with non-small cell lung cancer. Sequencing input: lung tumor tissue. CDR3 protein: CTSSCRAGVADTQYF. The nucleotides are TGTACCAGCAGTTGCCGTGCGGGAGTGGCAGATACGCAGTATTTT.